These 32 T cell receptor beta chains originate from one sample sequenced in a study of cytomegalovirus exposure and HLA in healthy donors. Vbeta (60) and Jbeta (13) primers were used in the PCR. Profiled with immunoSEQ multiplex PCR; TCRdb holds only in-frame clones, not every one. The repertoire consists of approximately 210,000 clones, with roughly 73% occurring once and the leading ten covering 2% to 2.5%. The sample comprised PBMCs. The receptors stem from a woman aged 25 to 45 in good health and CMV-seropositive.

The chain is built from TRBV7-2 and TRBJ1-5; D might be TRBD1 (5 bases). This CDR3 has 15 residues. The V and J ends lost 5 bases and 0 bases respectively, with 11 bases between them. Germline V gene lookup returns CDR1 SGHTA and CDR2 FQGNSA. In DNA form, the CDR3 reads TGTGCCAGCAGCGTGGACACACTTAGCAATCAGCCCCAGCATTTT. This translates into CASSVDTLSNQPQHF.

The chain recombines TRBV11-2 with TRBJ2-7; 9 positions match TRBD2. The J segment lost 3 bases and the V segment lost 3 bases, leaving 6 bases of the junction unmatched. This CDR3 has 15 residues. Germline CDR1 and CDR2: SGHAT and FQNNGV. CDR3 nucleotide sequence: TGTGCCAGCAGCTTGGTAGCGGGAGAATTCTACGAGCAGTACTTC. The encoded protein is CASSLVAGEFYEQYF.

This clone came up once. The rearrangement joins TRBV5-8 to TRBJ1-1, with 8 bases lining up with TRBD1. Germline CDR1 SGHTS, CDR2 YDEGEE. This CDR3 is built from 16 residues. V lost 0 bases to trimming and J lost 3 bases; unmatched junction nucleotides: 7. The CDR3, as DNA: TGTGCCAGCAGCTTGGCAGGGGGCGCGTTAGACACTGAAGCTTTCTTT. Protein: CASSLAGGALDTEAFF.

CDR3 sequence: CASRGTSGSREQFF. The CDR3 bases are TGTGCCAGCAGGGGGACTAGCGGGAGTCGGGAGCAGTTCTTC. The chain has TRBV6-5 and TRBJ2-1, with 14 bases lining up with TRBD2. CDR3 size: 14 residues. With V trimmed by 6 bases and J by 10 bases, 5 bases remained unmatched. The V gene's germline CDR1 is MNHEY and CDR2 SVGAGI.

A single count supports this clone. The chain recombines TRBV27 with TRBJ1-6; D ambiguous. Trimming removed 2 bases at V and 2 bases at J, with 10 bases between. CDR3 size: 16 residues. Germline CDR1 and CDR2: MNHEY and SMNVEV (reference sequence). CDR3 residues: CASSLTGSPYNSPLHF. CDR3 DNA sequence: TGTGCCAGCAGTTTAACGGGGAGCCCCTATAATTCACCCCTCCACTTT.

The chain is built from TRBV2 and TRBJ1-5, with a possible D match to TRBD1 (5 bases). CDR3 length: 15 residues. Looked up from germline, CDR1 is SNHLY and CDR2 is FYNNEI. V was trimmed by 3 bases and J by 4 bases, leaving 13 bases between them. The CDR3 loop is CASSEAGYRNQPQHF. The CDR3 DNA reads TGTGCCAGCAGTGAGGCAGGGTACCGGAATCAGCCCCAGCATTTT.

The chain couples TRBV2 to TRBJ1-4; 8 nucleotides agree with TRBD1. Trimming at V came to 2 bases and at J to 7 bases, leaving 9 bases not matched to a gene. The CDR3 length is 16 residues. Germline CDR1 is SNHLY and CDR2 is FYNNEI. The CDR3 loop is CASSESRTGRFEKLFF. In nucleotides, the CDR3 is TGTGCCAGCAGTGAAAGTAGGACAGGGCGGTTTGAAAAACTGTTTTTT.

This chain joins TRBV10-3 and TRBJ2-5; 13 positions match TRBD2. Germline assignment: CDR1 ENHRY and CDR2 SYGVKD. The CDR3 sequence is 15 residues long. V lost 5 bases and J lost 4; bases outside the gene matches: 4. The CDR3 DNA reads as TGTGCCATCAGTTCTACTAGCGGGGGGGGAGAGACCCAGTACTTC. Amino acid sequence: CAISSTSGGGETQYF.

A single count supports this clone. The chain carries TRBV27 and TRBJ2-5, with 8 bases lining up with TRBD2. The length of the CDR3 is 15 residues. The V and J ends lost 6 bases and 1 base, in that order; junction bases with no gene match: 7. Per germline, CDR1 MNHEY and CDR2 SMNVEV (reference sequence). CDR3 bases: TGTGCCAGCAGCGGACTAGCAAGAAGCCAAGAGACCCAGTACTTC. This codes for CASSGLARSQETQYF.

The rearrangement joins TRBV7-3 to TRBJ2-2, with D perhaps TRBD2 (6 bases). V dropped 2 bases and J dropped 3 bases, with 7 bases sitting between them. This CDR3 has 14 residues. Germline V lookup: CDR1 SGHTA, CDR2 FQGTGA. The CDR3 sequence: CASSLSGDTGELFF. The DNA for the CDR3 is TGTGCCAGCAGCTTATCGGGGGACACCGGGGAGCTGTTTTTT.

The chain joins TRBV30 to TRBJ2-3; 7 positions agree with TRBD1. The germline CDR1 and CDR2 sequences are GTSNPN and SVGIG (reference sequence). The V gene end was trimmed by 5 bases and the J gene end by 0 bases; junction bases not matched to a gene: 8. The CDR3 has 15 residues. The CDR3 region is CAWEFGTVSTDTQYF. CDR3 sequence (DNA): TGTGCCTGGGAATTCGGGACAGTTAGCACAGATACGCAGTATTTT. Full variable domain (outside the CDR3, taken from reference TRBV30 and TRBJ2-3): SQTIHQWPATLVQPVGSPLSLECTVEGTSNPNLYWYRQAAGRGLQLLFYSVGIGQISSEVPQNLSASRPQDRQFILSSKKLLLSDSGFYLCAWEFGTVSTDTQYFGPGTRLTVL.

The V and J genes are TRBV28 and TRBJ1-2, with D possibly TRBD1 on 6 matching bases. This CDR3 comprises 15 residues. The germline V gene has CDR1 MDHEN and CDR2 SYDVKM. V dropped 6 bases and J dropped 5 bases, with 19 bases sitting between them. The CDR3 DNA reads TGTGCCAGCAGGATCCCACCCCCTCAGGGGTATGGCTACACCTTC. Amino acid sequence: CASRIPPPQGYGYTF.

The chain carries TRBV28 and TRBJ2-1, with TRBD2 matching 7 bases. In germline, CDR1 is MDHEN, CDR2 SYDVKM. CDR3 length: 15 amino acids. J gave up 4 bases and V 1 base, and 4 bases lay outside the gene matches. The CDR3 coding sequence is TGTGCCAGCAGTTTATTAGCGGGCCGATACAATGAGCAGTTCTTC. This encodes CASSLLAGRYNEQFF. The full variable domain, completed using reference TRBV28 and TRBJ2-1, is DVKVTQSSRYLVKRTGEKVFLECVQDMDHENMFWYRQDPGLGLRLIYFSYDVKMKEKGDIPEGYSVSREKKERFSLILESASTNQTSMYLCASSLLAGRYNEQFFGPGTRLTVL.

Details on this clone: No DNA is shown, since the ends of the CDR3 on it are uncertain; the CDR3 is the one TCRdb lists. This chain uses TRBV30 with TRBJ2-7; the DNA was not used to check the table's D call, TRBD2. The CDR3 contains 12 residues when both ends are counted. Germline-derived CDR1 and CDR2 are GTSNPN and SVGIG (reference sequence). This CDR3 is CAWSVGPGIKYF.

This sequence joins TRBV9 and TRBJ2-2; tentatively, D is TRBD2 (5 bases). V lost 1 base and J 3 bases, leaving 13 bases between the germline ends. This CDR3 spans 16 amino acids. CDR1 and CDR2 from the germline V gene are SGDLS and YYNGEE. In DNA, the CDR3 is TGTGCCAGCAGCGTAACAACGGGATTCTACACCGGGGAGCTGTTTTTT. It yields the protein CASSVTTGFYTGELFF.

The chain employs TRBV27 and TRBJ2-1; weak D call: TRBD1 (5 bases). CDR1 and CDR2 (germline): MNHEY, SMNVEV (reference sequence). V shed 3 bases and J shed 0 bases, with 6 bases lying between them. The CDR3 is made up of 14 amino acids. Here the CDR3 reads CASSFRGSYNEQFF. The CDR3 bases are TGTGCCAGCAGTTTTAGGGGCTCCTACAATGAGCAGTTCTTC.

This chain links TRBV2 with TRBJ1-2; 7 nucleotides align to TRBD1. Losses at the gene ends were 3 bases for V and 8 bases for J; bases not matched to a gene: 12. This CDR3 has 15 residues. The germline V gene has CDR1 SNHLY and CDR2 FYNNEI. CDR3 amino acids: CASSERPGQIGGYTF. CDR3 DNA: TGTGCCAGCAGTGAGCGCCCGGGACAGATTGGAGGCTACACCTTC.

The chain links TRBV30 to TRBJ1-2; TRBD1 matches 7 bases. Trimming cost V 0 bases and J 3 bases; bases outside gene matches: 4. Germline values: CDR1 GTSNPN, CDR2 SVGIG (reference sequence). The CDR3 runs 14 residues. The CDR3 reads CAWSVRGLDYGYTF. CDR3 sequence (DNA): TGTGCCTGGAGTGTAAGGGGGCTAGACTATGGCTACACCTTC.

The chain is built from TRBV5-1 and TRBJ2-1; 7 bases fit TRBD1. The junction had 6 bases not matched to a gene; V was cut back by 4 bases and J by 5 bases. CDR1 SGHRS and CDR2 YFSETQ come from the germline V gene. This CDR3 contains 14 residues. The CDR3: CASSGTDNNNEQFF. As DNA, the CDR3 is TGCGCCAGCAGCGGGACAGACAACAACAATGAGCAGTTCTTC.

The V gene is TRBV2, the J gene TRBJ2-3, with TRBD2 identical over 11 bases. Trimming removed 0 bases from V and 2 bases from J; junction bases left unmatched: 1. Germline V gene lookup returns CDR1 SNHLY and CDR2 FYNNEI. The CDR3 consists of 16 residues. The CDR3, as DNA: TGTGCCAGCAGTGAAGCTAGCGGGGGGGACACAGATACGCAGTATTTT. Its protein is CASSEASGGDTDTQYF.

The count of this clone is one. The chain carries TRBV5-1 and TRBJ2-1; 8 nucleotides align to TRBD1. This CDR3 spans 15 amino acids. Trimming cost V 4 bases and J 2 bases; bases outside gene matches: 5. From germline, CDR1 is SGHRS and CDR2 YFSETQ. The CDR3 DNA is TGCGCCAGCAGCGCGGACAGGGTTACCTACAATGAGCAGTTCTTC. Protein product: CASSADRVTYNEQFF. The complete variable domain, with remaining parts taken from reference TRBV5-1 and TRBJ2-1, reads KAGVTQTPRYLIKTRGQQVTLSCSPISGHRSVSWYQQTPGQGLQFLFEYFSETQRNKGNFPGRFSGRQFSNSRSEMNVSTLELGDSALYLCASSADRVTYNEQFFGPGTRLTVL.

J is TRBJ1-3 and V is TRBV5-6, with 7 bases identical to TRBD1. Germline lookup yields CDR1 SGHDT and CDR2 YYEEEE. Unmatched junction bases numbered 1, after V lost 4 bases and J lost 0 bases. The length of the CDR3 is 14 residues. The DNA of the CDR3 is TGTGCCAGCAGCGGGACAGCCTCTGGAAACACCATATATTTT. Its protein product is CASSGTASGNTIYF.

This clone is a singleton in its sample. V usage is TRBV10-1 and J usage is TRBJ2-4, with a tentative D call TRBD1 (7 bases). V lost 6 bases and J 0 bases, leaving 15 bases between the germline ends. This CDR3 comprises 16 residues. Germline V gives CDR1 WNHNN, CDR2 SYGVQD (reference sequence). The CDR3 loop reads CASRRRQGLAKNIQYF. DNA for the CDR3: TGCGCCAGCAGGAGAAGACAGGGACTAGCCAAAAACATTCAGTACTTC.

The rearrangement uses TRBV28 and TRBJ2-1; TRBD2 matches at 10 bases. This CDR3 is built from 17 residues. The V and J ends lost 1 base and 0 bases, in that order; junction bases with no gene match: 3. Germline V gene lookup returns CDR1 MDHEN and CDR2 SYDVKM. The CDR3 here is CASSLSSGGLSYNEQFF. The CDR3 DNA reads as TGTGCCAGCAGTTTATCTAGCGGGGGCCTCTCCTACAATGAGCAGTTCTTC.

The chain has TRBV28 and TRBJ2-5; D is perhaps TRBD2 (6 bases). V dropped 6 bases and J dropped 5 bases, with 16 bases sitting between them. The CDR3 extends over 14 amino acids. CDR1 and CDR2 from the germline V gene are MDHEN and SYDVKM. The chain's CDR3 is CASSQNSGFETQYF. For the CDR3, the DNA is TGTGCCAGCAGCCAAAATAGCGGATTCGAGACCCAGTACTTC.

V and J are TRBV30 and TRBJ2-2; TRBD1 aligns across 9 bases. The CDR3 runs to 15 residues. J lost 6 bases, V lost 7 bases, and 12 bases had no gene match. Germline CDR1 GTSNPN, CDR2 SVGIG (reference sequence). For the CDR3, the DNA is TGTGCCTTAATCACAGGGGGCTTAGTGTCCGGGGAGCTGTTTTTT. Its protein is CALITGGLVSGELFF.

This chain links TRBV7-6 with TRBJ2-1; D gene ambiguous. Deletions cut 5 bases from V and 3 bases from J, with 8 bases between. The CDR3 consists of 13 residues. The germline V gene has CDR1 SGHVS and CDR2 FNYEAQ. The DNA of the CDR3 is TGTGCCAGCAGCCCCGGGTACTACAATGAGCAGTTCTTC. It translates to CASSPGYYNEQFF. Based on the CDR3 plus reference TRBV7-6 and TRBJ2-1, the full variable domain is GAGVSQSPRYKVTKRGQDVALRCDPISGHVSLYWYRQALGQGPEFLTYFNYEAQQDKSGLPNDRFSAERPEGSISTLTIQRTEQRDSAMYRCASSPGYYNEQFFGPGTRLTVL.

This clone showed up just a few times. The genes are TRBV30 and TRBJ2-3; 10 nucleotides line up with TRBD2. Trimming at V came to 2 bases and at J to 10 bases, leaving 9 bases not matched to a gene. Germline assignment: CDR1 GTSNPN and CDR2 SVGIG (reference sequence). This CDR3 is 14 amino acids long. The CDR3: CAWSLNSGGYAQYF. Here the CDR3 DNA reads TGTGCCTGGAGTCTGAATAGCGGGGGGTACGCGCAGTATTTT. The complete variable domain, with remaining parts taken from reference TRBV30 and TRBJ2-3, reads SQTIHQWPATLVQPVGSPLSLECTVEGTSNPNLYWYRQAAGRGLQLLFYSVGIGQISSEVPQNLSASRPQDRQFILSSKKLLLSDSGFYLCAWSLNSGGYAQYFGPGTRLTVL.

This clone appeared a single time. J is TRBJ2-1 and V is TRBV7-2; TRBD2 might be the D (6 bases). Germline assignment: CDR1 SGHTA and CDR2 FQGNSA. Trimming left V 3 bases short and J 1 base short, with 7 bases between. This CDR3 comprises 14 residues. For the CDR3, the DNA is TGTGCCAGCAGCTTTCTAGCGTCCTACAATGAGCAGTTCTTC. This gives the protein CASSFLASYNEQFF.

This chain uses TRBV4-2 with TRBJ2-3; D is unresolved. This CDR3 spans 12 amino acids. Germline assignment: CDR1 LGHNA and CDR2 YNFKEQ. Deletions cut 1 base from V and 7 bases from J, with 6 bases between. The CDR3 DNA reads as TGTGCCAGCAGCCAAGGTTCGTATACGCAGTATTTT. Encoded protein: CASSQGSYTQYF.

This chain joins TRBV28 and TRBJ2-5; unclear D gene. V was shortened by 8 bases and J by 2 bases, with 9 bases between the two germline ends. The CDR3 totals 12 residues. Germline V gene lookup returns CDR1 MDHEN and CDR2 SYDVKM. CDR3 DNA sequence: TGTGCCAGCGGAACAGTTCAAGAGACCCAGTACTTC. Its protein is CASGTVQETQYF.

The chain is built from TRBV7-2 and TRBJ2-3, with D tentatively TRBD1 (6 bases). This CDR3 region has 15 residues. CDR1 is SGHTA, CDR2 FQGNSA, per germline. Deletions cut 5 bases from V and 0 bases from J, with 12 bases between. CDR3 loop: CASSPQGLSTDTQYF. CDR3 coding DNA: TGTGCCAGCAGCCCTCAGGGGCTCAGCACAGATACGCAGTATTTT.